These 5 T cell receptor beta chains share one sample of origin, sequenced in a study of blood T cells in healthy people across ages. A sample-barcoded 5' primer and a J-beta primer mix were used in a second PCR of roughly 6 to 11 cycles. TCRdb re-analysed the 5' RACE reads in MiXCR, keeping a single row per CDR3 protein. The data contain about 780,000 distinct CDR3 sequences, about half of them singletons. The sequencing input was blood. The receptors originated from a man aged 80 or over in good health.

The chain employs TRBV6-2 or TRBV6-3 and TRBJ1-5; the D gene is possibly TRBD1 (6 bases). Trimming stripped 9 bases from V and 4 bases from J, with 16 bases between. The CDR3 spans 14 residues. Per germline, CDR1 MNHEY and CDR2 SVGEGT. The CDR3, as DNA: TGTGCCAGTCAAGAGGGGGGGAGTAATCAGCCCCAGCATTTT. Translation: CASQEGGSNQPQHF.

This clonotype was recorded many times. J is TRBJ2-1 and V is TRBV24-1; 14 bases match TRBD2. CDR1 and CDR2 (germline): KGHDR, SFDVKD. Unmatched junction bases numbered 9, after V lost 3 bases and J lost 9 bases. This CDR3 has 17 residues. CDR3 in amino acids: CATSDGLTSGRAFEQFF. The CDR3 DNA reads TGTGCCACCAGTGATGGATTGACTAGCGGGAGGGCCTTTGAGCAGTTCTTC.

In this sample, this clonotype turned up a few times. The CDR3 region has the DNA TGTGCCACCAGTGATTTGATCGGTTCTGAGCAGTACTTC. This codes for CATSDLIGSEQYF. V gene TRBV24-1 combines with J gene TRBJ2-5; no firm D call. Trimming shortened V by 0 bases and J by 11 bases, and 12 bases separated the two germline ends. The germline V gene has CDR1 KGHDR and CDR2 SFDVKD. There are 13 residues in the CDR3.

This chain connects TRBV29-1 to TRBJ2-1; D not resolved. Germline-derived CDR1 and CDR2 are SQVTM and ANQGSEA. The CDR3 consists of 10 residues. Trimming cost V 7 bases and J 7 bases, with 8 bases left between them. As DNA, the CDR3 is TGCAGCGGGTTTTGGAATGAGCAGTTCTTC. Translation gives CSGFWNEQFF.

This clonotype has just a few counts. The chain has TRBV7-3 and TRBJ1-1; D is unclear. From germline, CDR1 is SGHTA and CDR2 FQGTGA. Trimming pared 6 bases from V and 2 bases from J, leaving 7 bases between. CDR3 size: 12 residues. CDR3 DNA sequence: TGTGCCAGCAGTAATCTTAACACTGAAGCTTTCTTT. Protein sequence: CASSNLNTEAFF. The full variable domain, with the rest looked up from reference TRBV7-3 and TRBJ1-1, is GAGVSQTPSNKVTEKGKYVELRCDPISGHTALYWYRQSLGQGPEFLIYFQGTGAADDSGLPNDRFFAVRPEGSVSTLKIQRTERGDSAVYLCASSNLNTEAFFGQGTRLTVV.